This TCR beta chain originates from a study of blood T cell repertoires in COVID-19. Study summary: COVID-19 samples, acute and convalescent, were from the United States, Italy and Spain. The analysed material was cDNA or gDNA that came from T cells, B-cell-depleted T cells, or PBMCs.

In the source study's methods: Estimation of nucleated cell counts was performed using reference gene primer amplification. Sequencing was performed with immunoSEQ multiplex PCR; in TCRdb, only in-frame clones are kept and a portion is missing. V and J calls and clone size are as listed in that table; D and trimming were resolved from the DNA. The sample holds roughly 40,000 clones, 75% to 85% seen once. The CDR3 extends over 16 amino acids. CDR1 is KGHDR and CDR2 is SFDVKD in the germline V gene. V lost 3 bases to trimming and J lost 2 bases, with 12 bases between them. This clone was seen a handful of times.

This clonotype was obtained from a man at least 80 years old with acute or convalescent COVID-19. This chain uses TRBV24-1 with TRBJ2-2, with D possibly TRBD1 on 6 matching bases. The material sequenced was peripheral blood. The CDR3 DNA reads TGTGCCACCAGTGATGTGGGGACACCAAACACCGGGGAGCTGTTTTTT. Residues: CATSDVGTPNTGELFF.